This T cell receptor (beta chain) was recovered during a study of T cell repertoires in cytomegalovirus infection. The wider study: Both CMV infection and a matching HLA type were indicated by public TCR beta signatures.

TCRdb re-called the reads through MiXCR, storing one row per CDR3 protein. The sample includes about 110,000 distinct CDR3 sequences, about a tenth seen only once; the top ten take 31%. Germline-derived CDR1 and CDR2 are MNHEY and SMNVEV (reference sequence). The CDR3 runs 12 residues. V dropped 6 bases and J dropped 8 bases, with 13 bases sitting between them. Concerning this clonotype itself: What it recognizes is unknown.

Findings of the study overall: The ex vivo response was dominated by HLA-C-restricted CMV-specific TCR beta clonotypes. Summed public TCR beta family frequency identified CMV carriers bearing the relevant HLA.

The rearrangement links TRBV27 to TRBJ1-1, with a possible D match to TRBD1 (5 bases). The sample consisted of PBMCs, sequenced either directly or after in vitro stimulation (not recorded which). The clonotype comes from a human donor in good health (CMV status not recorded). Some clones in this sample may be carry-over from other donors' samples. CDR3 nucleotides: TGTGCCAGCAGCCCTTGGCGGGGGGAAGCTTTCTTT. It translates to CASSPWRGEAFF.